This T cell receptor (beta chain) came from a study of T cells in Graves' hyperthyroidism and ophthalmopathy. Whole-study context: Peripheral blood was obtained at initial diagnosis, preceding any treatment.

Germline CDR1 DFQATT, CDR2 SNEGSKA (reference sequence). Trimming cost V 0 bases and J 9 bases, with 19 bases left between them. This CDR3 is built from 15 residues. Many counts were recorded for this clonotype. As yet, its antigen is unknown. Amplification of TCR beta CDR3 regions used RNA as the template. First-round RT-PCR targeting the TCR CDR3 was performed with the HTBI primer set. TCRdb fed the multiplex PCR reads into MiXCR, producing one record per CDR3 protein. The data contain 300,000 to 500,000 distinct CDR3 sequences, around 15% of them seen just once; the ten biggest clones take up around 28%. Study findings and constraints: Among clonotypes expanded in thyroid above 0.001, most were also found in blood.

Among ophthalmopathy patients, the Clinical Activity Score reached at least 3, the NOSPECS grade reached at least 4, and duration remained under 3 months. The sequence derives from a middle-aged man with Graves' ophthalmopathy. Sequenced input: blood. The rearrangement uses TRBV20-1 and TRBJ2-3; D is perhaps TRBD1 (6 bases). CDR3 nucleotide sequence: TGCAGTGCTAGAGATCCCGACAGGTCTGTGGGAACGCAGTATTTT. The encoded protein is CSARDPDRSVGTQYF.